The 11 T cell receptor beta chains reported below all come from one sample, sequenced in a study of shared clonotypes between healthy human individuals. TCRdb's table, derived via immunoSEQ multiplex PCR, lists solely in-frame clones and lacks some. Among about 2.1 million clones listed, approximately 92% were seen once. The naive CD8 fraction comprised CD45RO-negative cells positively selected for CCR7 and excluded terminally differentiated effector memory CD45RA+ cells. The sequenced sample consisted of naive CD8+ T cells from PBMCs. These receptors were collected from a man between 18 and 29 years old in good health. Some clones in this sample may be carry-over from other donors' samples.

The chain links TRBV2 to TRBJ2-7; maybe TRBD2 (6 bases). V was cut by 6 bases and J by 3 bases, with 9 bases left in between. The V gene's germline CDR1 is SNHLY and CDR2 FYNNEI. The CDR3 sequence is 12 residues long. In nucleotides, the CDR3 is TGTGCCAGCAGGGGACTTCACTACGAGCAGTACTTC. Translation: CASRGLHYEQYF.

The rearrangement uses TRBV6-6 and TRBJ2-7; D possibly corresponds to TRBD2 (6 bases). The ends were cut back, 3 bases at V and 2 bases at J, with 11 bases in the middle. This CDR3 contains 14 residues. Germline V lookup: CDR1 MNHNY, CDR2 SVGAGI (reference sequence). This CDR3 reads CASSYAGRAYEQYF. For the CDR3, the DNA is TGTGCCAGCAGTTATGCGGGACGGGCCTACGAGCAGTACTTC.

This chain joins TRBV15 and TRBJ2-5, with 8 bases that match TRBD2. Germline V lookup: CDR1 LNHNV, CDR2 YYDKDF (reference sequence). The CDR3 is 14 residues long. The ends lost 3 bases at V and 5 bases at J; junction bases unmatched: 5. The CDR3 DNA follows: TGTGCCACCAGCAGCGAGACTAGCGACGAGACCCAGTACTTC. Residues: CATSSETSDETQYF.

A single count supports this clone. The gene calls are TRBV7-9 and TRBJ1-4; 11 bases line up with TRBD1. CDR3 length: 17 amino acids. CDR1 is SEHNR and CDR2 is FQNEAQ in the germline V gene (reference sequence). The V and J ends lost 0 bases and 5 bases, in that order; junction bases with no gene match: 5. The CDR3 DNA sequence: TGTGCCAGCAGCTTAGCTAACCGGGACAGGGGGAATGAAAAACTGTTTTTT. Amino acids: CASSLANRDRGNEKLFF.

The gene calls are TRBV27 and TRBJ2-3; no firm D call. V was pared by 3 bases and J by 0 bases, with 7 bases between. Germline assignment: CDR1 MNHEY and CDR2 SMNVEV (reference sequence). The CDR3 sequence is 14 residues long. CDR3 bases: TGTGCCAGCAGTTTGTACGGGAGCACAGATACGCAGTATTTT. It codes for CASSLYGSTDTQYF.

V usage is TRBV11-2 and J usage is TRBJ2-1; D remains unclear. Trimming stripped 5 bases from V and 3 bases from J, with 11 bases between. Germline V gene data show CDR1 as SGHAT and CDR2 as FQNNGV. The CDR3 contains 14 residues. CDR3 nucleotide sequence: TGTGCCAGCAGCCCCCAAAGCGACTACAATGAGCAGTTCTTC. Translating gives CASSPQSDYNEQFF.

V usage is TRBV11-2 and J usage is TRBJ2-5, with D possibly being TRBD1 or TRBD2 (5 bases each). CDR3 length equals 13 residues. The germline V and J ends were trimmed by 4 bases and 5 bases, with 11 bases remaining between them. Germline CDR1 is SGHAT and CDR2 is FQNNGV. Written as DNA, the CDR3 is TGTGCCAGCAGCTCGGGACCGCCTGAGACCCAGTACTTC. This gives the protein CASSSGPPETQYF.

J is TRBJ1-2 and V is TRBV27; no reliable D call. Trimming removed 0 bases from V and 3 bases from J, with 8 bases in between. CDR3 length: 14 residues. Germline CDR1 and CDR2: MNHEY and SMNVEV (reference sequence). DNA of the CDR3: TGTGCCAGCAGTTTATCTGGTCTTCACTATGGCTACACCTTC. The encoded protein is CASSLSGLHYGYTF.

This clone came up once. V gene TRBV10-2 combines with J gene TRBJ2-3; D unclear. The germline V gene has CDR1 WSHSY and CDR2 SAAADI. The CDR3 loop spans 12 amino acids. Trimming pared 1 base from V and 4 bases from J, leaving 3 bases between. CDR3 loop: CASSEYADTQYF. The CDR3 nucleotides are TGCGCCAGCAGTGAGTACGCAGATACGCAGTATTTT.

The chain employs TRBV4-1 and TRBJ1-1; D might be TRBD1 (5 bases). The CDR3 has 15 residues. The V end was cut by 0 bases, the J end by 6 bases, with 14 bases between. Germline CDR1 is MGHRA and CDR2 is YSYEKL. CDR3 nucleotide sequence: TGCGCCAGCAGCCAAGAGAGTGGGGCGCCCCCTGAAGCTTTCTTT. Amino acid sequence: CASSQESGAPPEAFF.

This chain connects TRBV4-1 to TRBJ2-1, with D perhaps TRBD2 (5 bases). Germline loops: CDR1 MGHRA, CDR2 YSYEKL. The CDR3 runs 14 residues. Trimming left V 4 bases short and J 3 bases short, with 10 bases between. The CDR3 region is CASSPEGNYNEQFF. In DNA form, the CDR3 reads TGCGCCAGCAGCCCCGAGGGCAACTACAATGAGCAGTTCTTC.